Shown below are 3 T cell receptor beta chains from a single sample sequenced in a study of blood T cell repertoires in COVID-19. Only in-frame clones appear in the TCRdb table, and some are missing; sequencing was by immunoSEQ multiplex PCR. Here the sample spans under 95,000 clones, more than 75% being singletons. The sample consisted of peripheral blood. The receptor set was obtained from a man aged 40-49 years with acute or convalescent COVID-19.

The V gene is TRBV3-1 (or the pseudogene TRBV3-2), the J gene TRBJ1-2; D possibly corresponds to TRBD1 (5 bases). The CDR3 spans 16 residues. The V gene's germline CDR1 is LGHDT and CDR2 YNNKEL (reference sequence). Trimming shortened V by 1 base and J by 0 bases, and 12 bases separated the two germline ends. CDR3 in DNA: TGTGCCAGCAGCCAAGGGGCAGGGCTAGCTAACTATGGCTACACCTTC. Its protein is CASSQGAGLANYGYTF.

The chain combines TRBV7-9 with TRBJ2-1, with 9 bases fitting TRBD2. The CDR3 loop spans 16 amino acids. Unmatched junction bases numbered 8, after V lost 4 bases and J lost 4 bases. The germline gives CDR1 SEHNR, CDR2 FQNEAQ (reference sequence). In nucleotides, the CDR3 is TGTGCCAGCAGCTCCTGGGGGCTAGCGGGGTACAATGAGCAGTTCTTC. It is translated as CASSSWGLAGYNEQFF.

This chain links TRBV18 with TRBJ1-1, with 7 bases matching TRBD1. Trimming took 6 bases from V and 4 from J; bases not matched to a gene: 11. This CDR3 has 15 amino acids. Germline V gene lookup returns CDR1 KGHSH and CDR2 LQKENI. In DNA, the CDR3 is TGTGCCAGCTCGGGGACAGTCCGCTCGAGCACTGAAGCTTTCTTT. Encoded protein: CASSGTVRSSTEAFF.